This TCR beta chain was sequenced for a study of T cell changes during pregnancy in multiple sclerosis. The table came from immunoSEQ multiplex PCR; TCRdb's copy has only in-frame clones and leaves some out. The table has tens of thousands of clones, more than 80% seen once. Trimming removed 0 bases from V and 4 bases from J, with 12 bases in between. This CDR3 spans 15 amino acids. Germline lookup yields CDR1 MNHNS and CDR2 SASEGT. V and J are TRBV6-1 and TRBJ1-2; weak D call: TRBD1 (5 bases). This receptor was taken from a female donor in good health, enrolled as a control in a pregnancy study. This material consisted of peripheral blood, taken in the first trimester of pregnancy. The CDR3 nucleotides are TGTGCCAGCAGTGAAGCGGGGGGGACTAGCTATGGCTACACCTTC. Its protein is CASSEAGGTSYGYTF.